The 30 T cell receptor beta chains listed next were all sequenced from one sample in a study of long-term antiretroviral therapy in people with HIV. Investigators performed immunoSEQ version v3.0 at survey level. Measured with immunoSEQ multiplex PCR; TCRdb has only the in-frame clones, and not every one. The table shows 15,000 to 20,000 clones, with 60% to 85% occurring only once. The sequenced sample was unsorted PBMCs, obtained 2.3 years after starting antiretroviral therapy. These TCRs come from a woman in her forties with HIV.

The chain's CDR3 is CASSLQGDTEAFF. The DNA of the CDR3 is TGTGCCAGCAGCCTTCAGGGGGACACTGAAGCTTTCTTT. The chain links TRBV7-2 to TRBJ1-1; 7 nucleotides match TRBD1. The CDR3 has 13 residues. V shed 5 bases, J shed 3 bases, and the junction held 3 bases outside the gene matches. The germline CDR1 and CDR2 sequences are SGHTA and FQGNSA. Based on the CDR3 plus reference TRBV7-2 and TRBJ1-1, the full variable domain is GAGVSQSPSNKVTEKGKDVELRCDPISGHTALYWYRQSLGQGLEFLIYFQGNSAPDKSGLPSDRFSAERTGGSVSTLTIQRTQQEDSAVYLCASSLQGDTEAFFGQGTRLTVV.

The chain recombines TRBV4-3 with TRBJ2-7, with 7 bases matching TRBD2. This CDR3 is 15 amino acids long. J gave up 3 bases and V 1 base, and 6 bases lay outside the gene matches. Germline CDR1 is LGHNA and CDR2 is YSLEER. The CDR3 here is CASSQGGTTVYEQYF. CDR3 sequence (DNA): TGCGCCAGCAGCCAAGGAGGGACTACAGTCTACGAGCAGTACTTC.

The DNA of the CDR3 is TGTGCCAGCAACGCAGGCGGGTTTAATTCACCCCTCCACTTT. Protein: CASNAGGFNSPLHF. The rearrangement joins TRBV9 to TRBJ1-6; D is uncertain. Germline lookup yields CDR1 SGDLS and CDR2 YYNGEE. Trimming removed 6 bases at V and 6 bases at J, with 13 bases between. The CDR3 extends over 14 amino acids.

The rearrangement uses TRBV5-6 and TRBJ2-7, with 8 positions matching TRBD2. The V gene's germline CDR1 is SGHDT and CDR2 YYEEEE. J gave up 5 bases and V 1 base, and 14 bases lay outside the gene matches. This CDR3 is 17 amino acids long. CDR3 sequence: CASSLLSSGRPPHEQYF. For the CDR3, the DNA is TGTGCCAGCAGCTTGCTTTCTAGCGGGCGTCCGCCGCACGAGCAGTACTTC.

This chain joins TRBV18 and TRBJ1-5; D remains unclear. Germline V gene lookup returns CDR1 KGHSH and CDR2 LQKENI. With 2 bases removed from V and 4 bases from J, the gap between germline ends came to 9 bases. The CDR3 covers 14 residues. DNA for the CDR3: TGTGCCAGCTCACCATTGCCGGGTAATCAGCCCCAGCATTTT. This translates into CASSPLPGNQPQHF.

The V call is TRBV5-6, the J call TRBJ1-2; D perhaps matches TRBD1 (5 bases). This CDR3 has 13 residues. CDR1 SGHDT and CDR2 YYEEEE come from the germline V gene. The V end lost 0 bases, the J end lost 4 bases, and 7 bases lay between the germline ends. The CDR3 here is CASSLDRSYGYTF. In DNA form, the CDR3 reads TGTGCCAGCAGCTTGGACAGGAGCTATGGCTACACCTTC.

The chain joins TRBV18 to TRBJ2-3; D is tentatively TRBD1 or TRBD2 (5 bases each). The CDR3 sequence is 16 residues long. Trimming pared 0 bases from V and 4 bases from J, leaving 14 bases between. CDR1 and CDR2 from the germline V gene are KGHSH and LQKENI. The CDR3 loop reads CASSPPGGATADTQYF. The CDR3 coding sequence is TGTGCCAGCTCACCACCTGGGGGAGCAACCGCAGATACGCAGTATTTT.

The chain uses TRBV29-1 and TRBJ1-2; 9 nucleotides line up with TRBD1. The V gene end was trimmed by 5 bases and the J gene end by 7 bases; junction bases not matched to a gene: 8. The CDR3 has 13 residues. Germline lookup yields CDR1 SQVTM and CDR2 ANQGSEA. The CDR3, as DNA: TGCAGCGTTCTTTTGGACAGGGGTAGTGGCTACACCTTC. This gives the protein CSVLLDRGSGYTF. The whole variable domain, filled in from reference TRBV29-1 and TRBJ1-2, reads SAVISQKPSRDICQRGTSLTIQCQVDSQVTMMFWYRQQPGQSLTLIATANQGSEATYESGFVIDKFPISRPNLTFSTLTVSNMSPEDSSIYLCSVLLDRGSGYTFGSGTRLTVV.

The V call is TRBV5-6, the J call TRBJ2-4; D ambiguous. The germline CDR1 and CDR2 sequences are SGHDT and YYEEEE. This CDR3 has 14 amino acids. V was clipped by 2 bases and J by 0 bases, with 6 bases between them. The CDR3 loop is CASSFGVAKNIQYF. The CDR3 DNA follows: TGTGCCAGCAGCTTCGGAGTAGCCAAAAACATTCAGTACTTC.

The chain recombines TRBV4-1 with TRBJ2-4, with D hard to call. The V end lost 0 bases, the J end lost 1 base, and 7 bases lay between the germline ends. The germline CDR1 and CDR2 sequences are MGHRA and YSYEKL. The CDR3 covers 15 residues. CDR3 nucleotide sequence: TGCGCCAGCAGCCAAGAGATAGGGGCCAAAAACATTCAGTACTTC. This translates into CASSQEIGAKNIQYF.

The chain has TRBV4-3 and TRBJ1-1, with TRBD1 as a possible D gene (5 bases). V lost 0 bases to trimming and J lost 6 bases, with 11 bases between them. The CDR3 has 14 amino acids. Looked up from germline, CDR1 is LGHNA and CDR2 is YSLEER. CDR3 amino acids: CASSQDRDGPEAFF. The DNA for the CDR3 is TGCGCCAGCAGCCAAGACAGGGACGGCCCTGAAGCTTTCTTT.

The CDR3 DNA is TGTGCCAGCAGTGATAGCGGGAGGCGAACCGGGGAGCTGTTTTTT. Translation: CASSDSGRRTGELFF. V and J are TRBV2 and TRBJ2-2; 10 bases fit TRBD2. The CDR3 covers 15 residues. Unmatched junction bases numbered 3, after V lost 3 bases and J lost 5 bases. Germline-derived CDR1 and CDR2 are SNHLY and FYNNEI.

This rearrangement joins TRBV2 to TRBJ1-2, with 11 bases aligning to TRBD1. V was clipped by 2 bases and J by 4 bases; unmatched bases: 9. Germline-derived CDR1 and CDR2 are SNHLY and FYNNEI. CDR3 size: 17 residues. As DNA, the CDR3 is TGTGCCAGCAGTGAACGCGGGGGACAGGGGGTCGTCTATGGCTACACCTTC. Translation: CASSERGGQGVVYGYTF.

The rearrangement links TRBV5-4 to TRBJ2-1, with TRBD2 matching 7 bases. The CDR3 runs 16 residues. The V segment lost 0 bases and the J segment 0 bases; nucleotides outside the gene matches: 3. CDR1 SGHNT and CDR2 YYREEE come from the germline V gene (reference sequence). CDR3 protein: CASSLGRGSSYNEQFF. The CDR3 nucleotides are TGTGCCAGCAGCTTGGGTCGCGGGAGCTCCTACAATGAGCAGTTCTTC.

J is TRBJ2-1 and V is TRBV10-3, with 7 bases lining up with TRBD2. Germline V gene lookup returns CDR1 ENHRY and CDR2 SYGVKD. The CDR3 is made up of 15 amino acids. Losses at the gene ends were 8 bases for V and 6 bases for J; bases not matched to a gene: 13. The chain's CDR3 is CAIPSKVSGGNEQFF. The CDR3 DNA reads TGTGCCATCCCATCCAAGGTTTCGGGAGGCAATGAGCAGTTCTTC.

The V gene is TRBV12-5, the J gene TRBJ2-3; TRBD1 might be the D (6 bases). Deletions cut 4 bases from V and 5 bases from J, with 13 bases between. From germline, CDR1 is LGHNT and CDR2 FRNRAP. This CDR3 spans 14 amino acids. The CDR3, as DNA: TGTGCTAGTGGTTCACAGGGTTGGGGAGATACGCAGTATTTT. This codes for CASGSQGWGDTQYF.

Here the CDR3 reads CASSEGLADYEQYF. The CDR3 DNA reads as TGTGCCAGCAGTGAGGGGCTAGCAGACTACGAGCAGTACTTC. This sequence joins TRBV2 and TRBJ2-7, with D possibly called TRBD1 or TRBD2 (5 bases each). The V end was cut by 3 bases, the J end by 3 bases, with 12 bases between. Germline V gene lookup returns CDR1 SNHLY and CDR2 FYNNEI. The CDR3 covers 14 residues.

This clone appeared a single time. CDR3 sequence: CASSLVRGNTEAFF. For the CDR3, the DNA is TGTGCCAGCAGCCTAGTCCGCGGGAACACTGAAGCTTTCTTT. The chain joins TRBV28 to TRBJ1-1; D not resolved. V was shortened by 6 bases and J by 1 base, with 12 bases between the two germline ends. This CDR3 has 14 amino acids. Germline V gene sequence: CDR1 MDHEN, CDR2 SYDVKM.

The J gene is TRBJ2-3, the V gene TRBV27; 7 bases fit TRBD1. There are 16 residues in the CDR3. V was clipped by 0 bases and J by 2 bases; unmatched bases: 5. Germline V lookup: CDR1 MNHEY, CDR2 SMNVEV (reference sequence). The CDR3 sequence: CASSLSLGGDTDTQYF. CDR3 bases: TGTGCCAGCAGTTTATCGCTAGGGGGCGACACAGATACGCAGTATTTT.

The chain combines TRBV5-8 with TRBJ1-2, with 8 bases that match TRBD1. Germline V gene lookup returns CDR1 SGHTS and CDR2 YDEGEE. After removal of 2 bases from V and 4 bases from J, the junction contained 7 bases not matched to a gene. The CDR3 spans 15 residues. The CDR3: CASSFQGAHLYGYTF. The CDR3 region has the DNA TGTGCCAGCAGCTTCCAGGGGGCCCACCTCTATGGCTACACCTTC.

The V and J genes are TRBV11-3 and TRBJ2-7; D is uncertain. Trimming took off 1 base at V and 0 bases at J, with 19 bases between the two ends. The CDR3 has 18 residues. Germline V CDR1 and CDR2: SGHNT, YENEEA. Here the CDR3 reads CASSLGLRNDGYSYEQYF. CDR3 DNA sequence: TGTGCCAGCAGCTTAGGGCTCAGGAATGACGGATACTCCTACGAGCAGTACTTC. The variable domain in full, completed from reference TRBV11-3 and TRBJ2-7, reads EAGVVQSPRYKIIEKKQPVAFWCNPISGHNTLYWYLQNLGQGPELLIRYENEEAVDDSQLPKDRFSAERLKGVDSTLKIQPAELGDSAVYLCASSLGLRNDGYSYEQYFGPGTRLTVT.

The chain uses TRBV21-1 and TRBJ2-5; whether TRBD2, the table's D call, matches the DNA was not checked. TRBV21-1 is given as a pseudogene. This CDR3 comprises 19 residues. This CDR3 reads CASSNLFLGREGLQETQYF. CDR3 in DNA: TGTGCCAGCAGCAATCTTTTTTTAGGGCGGGAGGGCCTCCAAGAGACCCAGTACTTC.

The chain couples TRBV27 to TRBJ2-3, with D possibly matching TRBD1 (5 bases). Trimming shortened V by 3 bases and J by 3 bases, and 10 bases separated the two germline ends. The CDR3 has 14 amino acids. CDR1 is MNHEY, CDR2 SMNVEV, per germline (reference sequence). The DNA of the CDR3 is TGTGCCAGCAGTTTGTCCAGGGTTACAGATACGCAGTATTTT. It yields the protein CASSLSRVTDTQYF.

This clone appeared a few times. The chain has TRBV6-5 and TRBJ1-4; TRBD1 aligns across 8 bases. CDR3 length equals 13 residues. Germline V lookup: CDR1 MNHEY, CDR2 SVGAGI. V dropped 0 bases and J dropped 10; count of bases not matched to a gene: 1. For the CDR3, the DNA is TGTGCCAGCAGTTACTCCACAGGGGGAAAACTGTTTTTT. This encodes CASSYSTGGKLFF.

This clone was counted only a few times. V gene TRBV14 combines with J gene TRBJ2-7; 7 bases are shared with TRBD1. The CDR3 loop spans 13 amino acids. CDR1 and CDR2 from the germline V gene are SGHDN and FVKESK. Trimming cost V 3 bases and J 6 bases; bases outside gene matches: 5. As DNA, the CDR3 is TGTGCCAGCAGCCAGGTACAGGGGAGCGAGCAGTACTTC. It encodes CASSQVQGSEQYF.

V is TRBV29-1 and J is TRBJ2-7; a possible D gene is TRBD2 (5 bases). The CDR3 covers 12 residues. With 4 bases removed from V and 2 bases from J, the gap between germline ends came to 9 bases. CDR1 is SQVTM, CDR2 ANQGSEA, per germline. The CDR3 region has the DNA TGCAGCGTTGGACGGGATACCTACGAGCAGTACTTC. Its translation is CSVGRDTYEQYF.

This rearrangement joins TRBV9 to TRBJ1-1; possible D gene TRBD1, 6 bases. This CDR3 has 14 amino acids. CDR1 is SGDLS and CDR2 is YYNGEE in the germline V gene. V lost 0 bases and J lost 6, with 12 bases in between. The CDR3 DNA follows: TGTGCCAGCAGCGTAGGAGCTTCAGGGGCTGAAGCTTTCTTT. Protein product: CASSVGASGAEAFF.

The gene calls are TRBV9 and TRBJ2-1, with unresolved D. Germline V gene lookup returns CDR1 SGDLS and CDR2 YYNGEE. The CDR3 loop spans 13 amino acids. V lost 1 base, J lost 7 bases, and 9 bases lay in between. CDR3 in amino acids: CASSVPPWNEQFF. The DNA of the CDR3 is TGTGCCAGCAGCGTACCACCCTGGAATGAGCAGTTCTTC.

CDR3 residues: CASSVGGGTGELFF. Written as DNA, the CDR3 is TGTGCCAGCAGCGTAGGAGGGGGCACCGGGGAGCTGTTTTTT. The chain is built from TRBV9 and TRBJ2-2, with D perhaps matching TRBD1 (6 bases). CDR1 SGDLS and CDR2 YYNGEE come from the germline V gene. Trimming took off 0 bases at V and 4 bases at J, with 7 bases between the two ends. The CDR3 is made up of 14 amino acids.

The chain uses TRBV7-9 and TRBJ2-7, with 7 bases fitting TRBD1. V trimming: 5 bases; J trimming: 3 bases; junction bases outside the gene matches: 7. The CDR3 is 14 residues long. Germline V gene sequence: CDR1 SEHNR, CDR2 FQNEAQ (reference sequence). Here the CDR3 DNA reads TGTGCCAGCAGCCGACAGGGTTGGGACTACGAGCAGTACTTC. It specifies CASSRQGWDYEQYF.